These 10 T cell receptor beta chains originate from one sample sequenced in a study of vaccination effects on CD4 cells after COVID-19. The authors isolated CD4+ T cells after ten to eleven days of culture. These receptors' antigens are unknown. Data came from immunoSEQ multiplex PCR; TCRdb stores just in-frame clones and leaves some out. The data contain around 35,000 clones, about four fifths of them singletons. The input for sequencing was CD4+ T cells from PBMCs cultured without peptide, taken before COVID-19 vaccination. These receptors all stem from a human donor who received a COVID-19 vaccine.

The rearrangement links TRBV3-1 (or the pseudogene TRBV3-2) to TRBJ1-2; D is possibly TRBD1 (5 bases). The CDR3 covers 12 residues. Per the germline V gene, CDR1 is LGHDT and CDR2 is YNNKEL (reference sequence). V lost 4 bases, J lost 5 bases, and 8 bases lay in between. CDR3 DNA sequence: TGTGCCAGCAGCCCACCAGGGTATGGCTACACCTTC. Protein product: CASSPPGYGYTF.

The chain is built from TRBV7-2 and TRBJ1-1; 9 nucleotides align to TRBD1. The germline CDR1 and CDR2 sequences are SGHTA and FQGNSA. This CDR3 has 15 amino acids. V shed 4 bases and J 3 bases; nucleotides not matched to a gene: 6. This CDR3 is CASSSGTGTHTEAFF. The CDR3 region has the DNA TGTGCCAGCAGCTCGGGGACAGGGACGCACACTGAAGCTTTCTTT. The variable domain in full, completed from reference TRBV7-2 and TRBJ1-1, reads GAGVSQSPSNKVTEKGKDVELRCDPISGHTALYWYRQSLGQGLEFLIYFQGNSAPDKSGLPSDRFSAERTGGSVSTLTIQRTQQEDSAVYLCASSSGTGTHTEAFFGQGTRLTVV.

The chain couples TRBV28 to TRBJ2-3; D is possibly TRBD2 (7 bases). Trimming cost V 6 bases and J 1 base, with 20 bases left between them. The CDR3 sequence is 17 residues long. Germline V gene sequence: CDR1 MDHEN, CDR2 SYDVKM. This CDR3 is CASSSAWEGGRTDTQYF. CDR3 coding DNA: TGTGCCAGCAGCTCAGCCTGGGAGGGGGGGCGCACAGATACGCAGTATTTT.

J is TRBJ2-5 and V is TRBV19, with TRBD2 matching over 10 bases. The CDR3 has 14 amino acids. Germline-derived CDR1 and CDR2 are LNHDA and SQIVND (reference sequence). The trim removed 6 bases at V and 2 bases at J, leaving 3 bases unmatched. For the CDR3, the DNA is TGTGCCAGTAGCTCGACTAGCGGGCAAGAGACCCAGTACTTC. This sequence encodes CASSSTSGQETQYF.

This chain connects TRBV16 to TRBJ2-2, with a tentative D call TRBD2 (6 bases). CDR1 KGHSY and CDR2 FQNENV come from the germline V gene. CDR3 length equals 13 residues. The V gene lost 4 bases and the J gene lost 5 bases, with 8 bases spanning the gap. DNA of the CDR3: TGTGCCAGCAGCCGACTAGGGACCGGGGAGCTGTTTTTT. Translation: CASSRLGTGELFF. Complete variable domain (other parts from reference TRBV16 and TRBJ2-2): GEEVAQTPKHLVRGEGQKAKLYCAPIKGHSYVFWYQQVLKNEFKFLISFQNENVFDETGMPKERFSAKCLPNSPCSLEIQATKLEDSAVYFCASSRLGTGELFFGEGSRLTVL.

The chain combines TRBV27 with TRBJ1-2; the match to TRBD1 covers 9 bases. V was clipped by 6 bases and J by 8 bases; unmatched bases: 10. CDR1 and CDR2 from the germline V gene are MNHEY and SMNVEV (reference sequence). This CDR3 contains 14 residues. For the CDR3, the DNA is TGTGCCAGCAGACCGACAGGGGGTGAGGAAGGCTACACCTTC. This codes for CASRPTGGEEGYTF.

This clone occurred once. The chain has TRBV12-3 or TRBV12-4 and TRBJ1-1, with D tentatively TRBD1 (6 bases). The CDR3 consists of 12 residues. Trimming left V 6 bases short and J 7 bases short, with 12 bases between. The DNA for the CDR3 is TGTGCCAGCAGCCCTGACAGGTTTGAAGCTTTCTTT. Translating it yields CASSPDRFEAFF.

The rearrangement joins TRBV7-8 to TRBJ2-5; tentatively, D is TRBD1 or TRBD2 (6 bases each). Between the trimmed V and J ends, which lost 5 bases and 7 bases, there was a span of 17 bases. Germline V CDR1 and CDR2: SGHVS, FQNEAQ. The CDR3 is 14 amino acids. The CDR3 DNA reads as TGTGCCAGCAGCCCTCGCGAAGGGGGGTGGACCCAGTACTTC. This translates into CASSPREGGWTQYF.

The chain's CDR3 is CAISESRGANTDTQYF. The DNA of the CDR3 is TGTGCCATCAGTGAGTCACGGGGGGCAAACACAGATACGCAGTATTTT. The chain recombines TRBV10-3 with TRBJ2-3; D may be TRBD2 (7 bases). Trimming removed 0 bases from V and 2 bases from J, with 12 bases in between. CDR1 and CDR2 from the germline V gene are ENHRY and SYGVKD. The CDR3 is made up of 16 amino acids.

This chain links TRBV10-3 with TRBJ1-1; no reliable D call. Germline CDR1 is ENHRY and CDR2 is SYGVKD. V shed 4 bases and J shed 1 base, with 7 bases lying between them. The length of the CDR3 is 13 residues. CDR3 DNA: TGTGCCATCAGTGTGGGCGAGAACACTGAAGCTTTCTTT. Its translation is CAISVGENTEAFF.